A single sample gave rise to the 13 T cell receptor beta chains below, sequenced in a study of T cell repertoires and HLA-DP antigens. Sequencing used immunoSEQ multiplex PCR; TCRdb keeps in-frame clones, though not all of them. The sample includes around 100,000 clones, roughly 92% seen only once; the top ten take around 0.3%. These receptors have no identified antigens. Input material: CD4+ T cells from PBMCs. The origin of the receptors is a woman in her late teens or twenties in good health and CMV-seronegative.

The table lists this clone with a count of one. The chain uses TRBV9 and TRBJ2-1; no clear D gene. Trimming removed 4 bases at V and 0 bases at J, with 11 bases between. The CDR3 contains 15 residues. Germline CDR1 is SGDLS and CDR2 is YYNGEE. Here the CDR3 reads CASSTRASSYNEQFF. Here the CDR3 DNA reads TGTGCCAGCAGCACCCGGGCCTCCTCCTACAATGAGCAGTTCTTC.

The rearrangement joins TRBV5-1 to TRBJ2-3, with 8 nucleotides matching TRBD2. This CDR3 has 15 residues. Germline lookup yields CDR1 SGHRS and CDR2 YFSETQ. V trimming: 4 bases; J trimming: 6 bases; junction bases outside the gene matches: 10. CDR3 loop: CASSLSGARPDTQYF. For the CDR3, the DNA is TGCGCCAGCAGCCTTAGCGGGGCGCGGCCGGATACGCAGTATTTT.

The J gene is TRBJ2-5, the V gene TRBV11-3, with 7 bases identical to TRBD2. This CDR3 is 15 amino acids long. The germline V gene encodes CDR1 SGHNT and CDR2 YENEEA. V shed 5 bases and J 0 bases; nucleotides not matched to a gene: 6. CDR3 sequence (DNA): TGTGCCAGCAGCCCCGGGGGGTCCAACCAAGAGACCCAGTACTTC. Encoded protein: CASSPGGSNQETQYF.

The chain links TRBV27 to TRBJ1-6; D might be TRBD1 (6 bases). Germline V gives CDR1 MNHEY, CDR2 SMNVEV (reference sequence). There are 18 residues in the CDR3. V was shortened by 0 bases and J by 0 bases, with 12 bases between the two germline ends. This CDR3 reads CASSLSRQAFSYNSPLHF. CDR3 DNA sequence: TGTGCCAGCAGTTTATCGAGACAGGCCTTCTCCTATAATTCACCCCTCCACTTT.

The chain has TRBV6-6 and TRBJ2-2; 11 positions agree with TRBD2. Germline CDR1 reads MNHNY; CDR2 reads SVGAGI (reference sequence). Trimming at V came to 5 bases and at J to 5 bases, leaving 7 bases not matched to a gene. The CDR3 extends over 16 amino acids. The DNA of the CDR3 is TGTGCCAGCAGTCACACTAGCGGGGGCCTTACCGGGGAGCTGTTTTTT. Translation: CASSHTSGGLTGELFF.

With respect to this clone: This sample includes further DNA sequences coding for the same CDR3. The gene calls are TRBV7-9 and TRBJ2-3; D is uncertain. The V end lost 8 bases, the J end lost 1 base, and 10 bases lay between the germline ends. CDR1 and CDR2 from the germline V gene are SEHNR and FQNEAQ (reference sequence). This CDR3 has 13 residues. The CDR3 sequence is CASAPLGTDTQYF. DNA for the CDR3: TGTGCCAGCGCCCCCCTCGGCACAGATACGCAGTATTTT. The complete variable domain, with remaining parts taken from reference TRBV7-9 and TRBJ2-3, reads DTGVSQNPRHKITKRGQNVTFRCDPISEHNRLYWYRQTLGQGPEFLTYFQNEAQLEKSRLLSDRFSAERPKGSFSTLEIQRTEQGDSAMYLCASAPLGTDTQYFGPGTRLTVL.

This clone has a single count. V is TRBV11-3 and J is TRBJ1-3; TRBD1 is a possible D gene (5 bases). Trimming pared 4 bases from V and 6 bases from J, leaving 10 bases between. Per the germline V gene, CDR1 is SGHNT and CDR2 is YENEEA. The CDR3 sequence is 13 residues long. The DNA for the CDR3 is TGTGCCAGCAGCTCAGGGACGAAAAACACCATATATTTT. As protein: CASSSGTKNTIYF.

The rearrangement uses TRBV5-1 and TRBJ2-4, with D maybe TRBD1 (6 bases). V dropped 2 bases and J dropped 2 bases, with 8 bases sitting between them. From germline, CDR1 is SGHRS and CDR2 YFSETQ. The CDR3 contains 14 residues. CDR3 sequence reads: CASSFGGPKNIQYF. The CDR3 DNA sequence: TGCGCCAGCAGCTTTGGGGGCCCCAAAAACATTCAGTACTTC.

This clone appeared once. The V and J genes are TRBV10-3 and TRBJ2-1; D ambiguous. The CDR3 is 15 residues long. Germline V gene sequence: CDR1 ENHRY, CDR2 SYGVKD. Trimming stripped 3 bases from V and 8 bases from J, with 17 bases between. The CDR3, as DNA: TGTGCCATCAGTGAAGGGTTTGGGTTTCGGGATGAGCAGTTCTTC. Its protein product is CAISEGFGFRDEQFF.

The J gene is TRBJ2-1, the V gene TRBV19; 14 nucleotides agree with TRBD2. CDR1 and CDR2 (germline): LNHDA, SQIVND (reference sequence). Trimming cost V 1 base and J 9 bases; bases outside gene matches: 5. The CDR3 covers 16 residues. CDR3: CASSIGTSGRRGEQFF. The CDR3 region has the DNA TGTGCCAGTAGTATAGGGACTAGCGGGAGGAGAGGTGAGCAGTTCTTC.

The rearrangement joins TRBV4-1 to TRBJ2-5; D may be TRBD1 (6 bases). Germline CDR1 reads MGHRA; CDR2 reads YSYEKL. The CDR3 totals 17 residues. V lost 1 base and J 6 bases, leaving 21 bases between the germline ends. CDR3 sequence: CASSQGPSPTGLQTQYF. CDR3 coding DNA: TGCGCCAGCAGCCAAGGGCCTTCGCCCACAGGGTTACAGACCCAGTACTTC.

The chain uses TRBV27 and TRBJ2-3; TRBD1 matches 7 bases. Trimming took 7 bases from V and 2 from J; bases not matched to a gene: 15. Germline V gives CDR1 MNHEY, CDR2 SMNVEV (reference sequence). This CDR3 spans 17 amino acids. This CDR3 reads CASTRDLGDSPTDTQYF. The CDR3 nucleotides are TGTGCCAGCACGCGAGATTTGGGGGACAGCCCCACAGATACGCAGTATTTT.

In its sample, this clone was seen a few times. V and J are TRBV18 and TRBJ1-1; 9 bases agree with TRBD1. The V gene's germline CDR1 is KGHSH and CDR2 LQKENI. V lost 5 bases to trimming and J lost 6 bases; unmatched junction nucleotides: 7. The CDR3 runs to 14 residues. For the CDR3, the DNA is TGTGCCAGCTCATCGACAGGGGACAGGGCTGAAGCTTTCTTT. Amino acids: CASSSTGDRAEAFF.